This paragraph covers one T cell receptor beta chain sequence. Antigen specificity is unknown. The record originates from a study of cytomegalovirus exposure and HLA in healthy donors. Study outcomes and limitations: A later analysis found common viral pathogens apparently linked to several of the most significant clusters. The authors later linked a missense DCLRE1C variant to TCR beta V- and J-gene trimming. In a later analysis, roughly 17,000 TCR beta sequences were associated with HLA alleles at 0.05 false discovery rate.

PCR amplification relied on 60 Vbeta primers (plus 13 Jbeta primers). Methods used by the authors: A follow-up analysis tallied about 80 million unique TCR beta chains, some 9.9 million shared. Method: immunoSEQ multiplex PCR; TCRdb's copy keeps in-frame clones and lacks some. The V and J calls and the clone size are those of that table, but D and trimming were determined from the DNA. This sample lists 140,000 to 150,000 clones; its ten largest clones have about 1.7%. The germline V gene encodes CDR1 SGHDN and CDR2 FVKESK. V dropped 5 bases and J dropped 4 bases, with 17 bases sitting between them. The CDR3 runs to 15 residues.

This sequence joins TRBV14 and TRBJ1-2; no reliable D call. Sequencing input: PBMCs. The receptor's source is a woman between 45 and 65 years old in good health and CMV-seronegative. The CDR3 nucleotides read TGTGCCAGCAGCACCCGGGGTACAAGTGGCTATGGCTACACCTTC. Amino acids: CASSTRGTSGYGYTF. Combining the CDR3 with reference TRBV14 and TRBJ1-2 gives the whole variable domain EAGVTQFPSHSVIEKGQTVTLRCDPISGHDNLYWYRRVMGKEIKFLLHFVKESKQDESGMPNNRFLAERTGGTYSTLKVQPAELEDSGVYFCASSTRGTSGYGYTFGSGTRLTVV.